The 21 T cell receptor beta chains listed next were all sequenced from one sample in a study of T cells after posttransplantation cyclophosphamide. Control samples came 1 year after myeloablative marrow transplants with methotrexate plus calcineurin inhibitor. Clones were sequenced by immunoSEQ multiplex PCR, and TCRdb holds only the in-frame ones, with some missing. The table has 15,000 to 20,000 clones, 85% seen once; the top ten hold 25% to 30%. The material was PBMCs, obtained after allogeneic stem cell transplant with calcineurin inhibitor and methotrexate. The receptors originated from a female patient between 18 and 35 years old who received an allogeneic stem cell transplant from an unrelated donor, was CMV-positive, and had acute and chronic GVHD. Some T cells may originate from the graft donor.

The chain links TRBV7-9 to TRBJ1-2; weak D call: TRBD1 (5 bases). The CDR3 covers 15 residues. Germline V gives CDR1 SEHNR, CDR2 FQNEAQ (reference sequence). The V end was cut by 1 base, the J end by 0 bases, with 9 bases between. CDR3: CASSLGGGANYGYTF. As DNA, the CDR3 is TGTGCCAGCAGCTTAGGCGGGGGAGCTAACTATGGCTACACCTTC.

The CDR3 reads CAWSVHRDQPQHF. CDR3 sequence (DNA): TGTGCCTGGAGTGTTCACAGGGACCAGCCCCAGCATTTT. The gene calls are TRBV30 and TRBJ1-5, with a possible D match to TRBD1 (6 bases). The V gene lost 0 bases and the J gene lost 7 bases, with 10 bases spanning the gap. Germline lookup yields CDR1 GTSNPN and CDR2 SVGIG (reference sequence). The CDR3 is made up of 13 amino acids.

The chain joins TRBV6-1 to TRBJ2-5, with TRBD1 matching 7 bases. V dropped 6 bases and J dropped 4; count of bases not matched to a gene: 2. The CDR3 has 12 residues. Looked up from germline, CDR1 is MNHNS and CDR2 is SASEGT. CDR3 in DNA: TGTGCCAGCAGGACAGGGACAGAGACCCAGTACTTC. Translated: CASRTGTETQYF.

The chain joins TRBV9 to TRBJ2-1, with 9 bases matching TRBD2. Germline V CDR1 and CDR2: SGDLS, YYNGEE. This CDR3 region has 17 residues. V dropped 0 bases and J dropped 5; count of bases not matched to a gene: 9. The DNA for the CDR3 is TGTGCCAGCAGCGTAGCTTTCTTGGCTAGCGGGGACAATGAGCAGTTCTTC. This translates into CASSVAFLASGDNEQFF.

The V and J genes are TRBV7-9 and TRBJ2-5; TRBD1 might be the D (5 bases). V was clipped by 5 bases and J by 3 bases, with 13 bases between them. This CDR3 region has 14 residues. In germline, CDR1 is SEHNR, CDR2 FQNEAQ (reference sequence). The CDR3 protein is CASSRGDRKETQYF. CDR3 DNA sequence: TGTGCCAGCAGCCGAGGAGACAGAAAAGAGACCCAGTACTTC.

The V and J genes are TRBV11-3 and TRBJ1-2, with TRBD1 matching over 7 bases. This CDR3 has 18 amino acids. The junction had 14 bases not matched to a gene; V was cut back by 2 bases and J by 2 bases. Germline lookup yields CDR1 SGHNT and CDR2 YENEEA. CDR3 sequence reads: CASSLSTGTANRNYGYTF. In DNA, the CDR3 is TGTGCCAGCAGCTTATCAACCGGGACAGCAAACCGAAACTATGGCTACACCTTC.

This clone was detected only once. CDR3 residues: CASRLERAGGRANEQFF. In nucleotides, the CDR3 is TGTGCCTCGCGTTTAGAACGAGCGGGAGGTCGGGCCAATGAGCAGTTCTTC. This chain links TRBV15 with TRBJ2-1; 9 nucleotides align to TRBD2. The length of the CDR3 is 17 residues. V lost 11 bases, J lost 6 bases, and 20 bases stayed unmatched. CDR1 is LNHNV, CDR2 YYDKDF, per germline (reference sequence).

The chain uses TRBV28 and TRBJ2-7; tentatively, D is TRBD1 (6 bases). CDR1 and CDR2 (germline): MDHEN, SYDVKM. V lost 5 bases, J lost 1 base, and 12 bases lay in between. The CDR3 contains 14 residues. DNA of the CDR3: TGTGCCAGCAGTCAGGGGATGGGATCCTACGAGCAGTACTTC. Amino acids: CASSQGMGSYEQYF.

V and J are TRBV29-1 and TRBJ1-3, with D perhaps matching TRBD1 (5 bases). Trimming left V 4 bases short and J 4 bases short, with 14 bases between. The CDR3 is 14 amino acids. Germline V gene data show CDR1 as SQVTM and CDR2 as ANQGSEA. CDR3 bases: TGCAGCGTTGTTTCAGGGTTGGGCGGAAACACCATATATTTT. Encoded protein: CSVVSGLGGNTIYF. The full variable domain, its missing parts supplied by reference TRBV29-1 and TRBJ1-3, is SAVISQKPSRDICQRGTSLTIQCQVDSQVTMMFWYRQQPGQSLTLIATANQGSEATYESGFVIDKFPISRPNLTFSTLTVSNMSPEDSSIYLCSVVSGLGGNTIYFGEGSWLTVV.

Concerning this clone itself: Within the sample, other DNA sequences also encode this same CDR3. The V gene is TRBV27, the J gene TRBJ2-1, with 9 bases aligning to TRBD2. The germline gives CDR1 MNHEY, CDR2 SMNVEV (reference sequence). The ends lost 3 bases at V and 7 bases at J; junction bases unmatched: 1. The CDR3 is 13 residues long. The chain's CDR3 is CASSLAGGNEQFF. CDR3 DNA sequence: TGTGCCAGCAGTTTGGCGGGAGGGAATGAGCAGTTCTTC.

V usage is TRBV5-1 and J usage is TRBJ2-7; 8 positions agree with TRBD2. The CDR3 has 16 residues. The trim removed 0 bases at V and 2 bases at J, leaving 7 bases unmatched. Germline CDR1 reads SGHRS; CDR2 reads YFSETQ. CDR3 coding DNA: TGCGCCAGCAGCTTGGTCGTGGCGGGGGGAGCCTACGAGCAGTACTTC. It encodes CASSLVVAGGAYEQYF.

CDR3 protein: CASSEGAVGEQYF. Written as DNA, the CDR3 is TGTGCCAGCAGTGAAGGGGCTGTGGGCGAGCAGTACTTC. The rearrangement joins TRBV6-1 to TRBJ2-5, with D uncertain. The J call may be faulty, since TRBJ2-7 better matches the DNA end. Germline loops: CDR1 MNHNS, CDR2 SASEGT. The CDR3 loop spans 13 amino acids.

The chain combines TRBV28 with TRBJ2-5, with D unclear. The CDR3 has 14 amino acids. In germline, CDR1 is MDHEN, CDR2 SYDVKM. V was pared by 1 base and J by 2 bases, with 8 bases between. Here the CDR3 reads CASSLLNTQETQYF. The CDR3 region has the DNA TGTGCCAGCAGTTTATTAAACACACAAGAGACCCAGTACTTC. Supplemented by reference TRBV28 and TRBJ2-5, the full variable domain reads DVKVTQSSRYLVKRTGEKVFLECVQDMDHENMFWYRQDPGLGLRLIYFSYDVKMKEKGDIPEGYSVSREKKERFSLILESASTNQTSMYLCASSLLNTQETQYFGPGTRLLVL.

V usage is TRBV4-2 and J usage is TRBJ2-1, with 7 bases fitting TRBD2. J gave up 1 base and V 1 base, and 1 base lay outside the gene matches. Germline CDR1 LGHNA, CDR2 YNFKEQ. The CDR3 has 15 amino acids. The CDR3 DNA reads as TGTGCCAGCAGCCAAGCGGGAGGATCCTACAATGAGCAGTTCTTC. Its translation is CASSQAGGSYNEQFF.

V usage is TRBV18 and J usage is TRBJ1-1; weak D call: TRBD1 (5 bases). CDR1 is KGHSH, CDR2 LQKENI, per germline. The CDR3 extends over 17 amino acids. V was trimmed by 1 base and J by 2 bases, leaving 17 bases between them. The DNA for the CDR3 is TGTGCCAGCTCACCACGAGCATTATCGGGACTCAACACTGAAGCTTTCTTT. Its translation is CASSPRALSGLNTEAFF. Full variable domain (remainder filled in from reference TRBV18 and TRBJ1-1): NAGVMQNPRHLVRRRGQEARLRCSPMKGHSHVYWYRQLPEEGLKFMVYLQKENIIDESGMPKERFSAEFPKEGPSILRIQQVVRGDSAAYFCASSPRALSGLNTEAFFGQGTRLTVV.

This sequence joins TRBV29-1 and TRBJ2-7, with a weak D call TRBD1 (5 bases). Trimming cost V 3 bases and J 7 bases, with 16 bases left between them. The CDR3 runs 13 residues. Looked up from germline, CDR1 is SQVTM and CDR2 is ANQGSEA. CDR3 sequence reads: CSVEYAGKEEQYF. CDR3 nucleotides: TGCAGCGTTGAGTATGCAGGGAAGGAAGAGCAGTACTTC.

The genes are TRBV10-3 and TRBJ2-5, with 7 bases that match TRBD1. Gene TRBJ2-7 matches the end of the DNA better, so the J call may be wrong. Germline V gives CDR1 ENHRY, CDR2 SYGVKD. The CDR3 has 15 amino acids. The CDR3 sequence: CAISYGTADAYEQYF. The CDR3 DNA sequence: TGTGCCATCAGTTATGGGACAGCGGATGCCTACGAGCAGTACTTC.

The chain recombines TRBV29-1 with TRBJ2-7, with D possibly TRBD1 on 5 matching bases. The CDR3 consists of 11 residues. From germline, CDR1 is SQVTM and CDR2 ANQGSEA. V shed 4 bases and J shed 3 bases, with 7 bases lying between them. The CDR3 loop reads CSVVDSYEQYF. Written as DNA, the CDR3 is TGCAGCGTTGTCGACAGCTACGAGCAGTACTTC.

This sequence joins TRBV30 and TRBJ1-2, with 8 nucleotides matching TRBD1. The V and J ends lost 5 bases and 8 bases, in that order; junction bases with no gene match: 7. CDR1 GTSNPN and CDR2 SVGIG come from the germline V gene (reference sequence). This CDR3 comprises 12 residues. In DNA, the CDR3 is TGTGCCTGGGGGACAGGATCGCCCGGCTACACCTTC. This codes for CAWGTGSPGYTF. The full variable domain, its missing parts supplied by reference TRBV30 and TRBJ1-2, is SQTIHQWPATLVQPVGSPLSLECTVEGTSNPNLYWYRQAAGRGLQLLFYSVGIGQISSEVPQNLSASRPQDRQFILSSKKLLLSDSGFYLCAWGTGSPGYTFGSGTRLTVV.

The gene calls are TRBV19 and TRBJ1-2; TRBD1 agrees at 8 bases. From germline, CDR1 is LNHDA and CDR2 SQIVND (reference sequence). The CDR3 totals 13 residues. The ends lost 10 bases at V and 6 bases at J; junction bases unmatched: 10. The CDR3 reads CATTGGIRNGYTF. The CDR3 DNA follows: TGTGCCACCACAGGGGGGATAAGAAATGGCTACACCTTC.

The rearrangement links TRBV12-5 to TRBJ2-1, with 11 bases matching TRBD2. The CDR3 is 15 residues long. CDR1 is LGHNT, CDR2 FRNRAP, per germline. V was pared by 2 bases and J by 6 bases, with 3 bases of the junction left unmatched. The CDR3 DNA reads TGTGCTAGTGGTTTGACTAGCGGGAGCATCAATGAGCAGTTCTTC. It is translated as CASGLTSGSINEQFF.